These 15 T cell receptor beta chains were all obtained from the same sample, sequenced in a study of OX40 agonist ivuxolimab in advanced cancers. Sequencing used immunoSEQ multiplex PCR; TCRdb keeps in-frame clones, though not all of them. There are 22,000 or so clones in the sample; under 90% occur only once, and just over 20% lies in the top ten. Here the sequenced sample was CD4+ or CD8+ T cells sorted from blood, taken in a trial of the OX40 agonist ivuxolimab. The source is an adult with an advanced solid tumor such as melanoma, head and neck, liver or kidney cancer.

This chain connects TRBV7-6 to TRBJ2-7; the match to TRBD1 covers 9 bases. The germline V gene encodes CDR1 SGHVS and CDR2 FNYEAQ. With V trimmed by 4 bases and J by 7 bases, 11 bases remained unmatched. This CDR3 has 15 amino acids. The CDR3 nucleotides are TGTGCCAGCAGCTCTCGGGACAGGGTCTTTGGGGAGCAGTACTTC. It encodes CASSSRDRVFGEQYF.

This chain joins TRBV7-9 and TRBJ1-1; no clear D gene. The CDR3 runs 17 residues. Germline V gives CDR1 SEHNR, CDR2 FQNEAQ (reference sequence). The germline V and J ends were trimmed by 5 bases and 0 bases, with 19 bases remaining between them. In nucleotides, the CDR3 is TGTGCCAGCAGCCCACTTGGGCAGAGGGCCATGAACACTGAAGCTTTCTTT. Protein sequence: CASSPLGQRAMNTEAFF.

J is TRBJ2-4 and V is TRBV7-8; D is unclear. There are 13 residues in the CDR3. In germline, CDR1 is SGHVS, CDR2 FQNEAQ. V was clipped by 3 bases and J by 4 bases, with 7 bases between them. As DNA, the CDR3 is TGTGCCAGCAGCTTCGCTCCTAAAAACATTCAGTACTTC. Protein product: CASSFAPKNIQYF.

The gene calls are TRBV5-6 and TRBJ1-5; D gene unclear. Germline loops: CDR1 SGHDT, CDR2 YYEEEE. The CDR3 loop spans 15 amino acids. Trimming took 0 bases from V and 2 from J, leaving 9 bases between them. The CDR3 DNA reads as TGTGCCAGCAGCTTGGCCAGAAAGGGCAATCAGCCCCAGCATTTT. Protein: CASSLARKGNQPQHF.

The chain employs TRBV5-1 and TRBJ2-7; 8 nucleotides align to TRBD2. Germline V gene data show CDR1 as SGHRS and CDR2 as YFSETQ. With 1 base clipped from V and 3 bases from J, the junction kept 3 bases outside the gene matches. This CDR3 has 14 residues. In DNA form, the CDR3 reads TGCGCCAGCAGCTTGAGCGGGAGTGGCTACGAGCAGTACTTC. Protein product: CASSLSGSGYEQYF.

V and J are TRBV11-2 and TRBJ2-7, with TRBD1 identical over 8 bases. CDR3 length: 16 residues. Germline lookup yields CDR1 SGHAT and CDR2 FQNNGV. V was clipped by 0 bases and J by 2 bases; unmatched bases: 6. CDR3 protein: CASSLDFGTGPYEQYF. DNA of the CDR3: TGTGCCAGCAGCTTAGATTTTGGGACAGGTCCCTACGAGCAGTACTTC. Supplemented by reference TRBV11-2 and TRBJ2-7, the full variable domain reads EAGVAQSPRYKIIEKRQSVAFWCNPISGHATLYWYQQILGQGPKLLIQFQNNGVVDDSQLPKDRFSAERLKGVDSTLKIQPAKLEDSAVYLCASSLDFGTGPYEQYFGPGTRLTVT.

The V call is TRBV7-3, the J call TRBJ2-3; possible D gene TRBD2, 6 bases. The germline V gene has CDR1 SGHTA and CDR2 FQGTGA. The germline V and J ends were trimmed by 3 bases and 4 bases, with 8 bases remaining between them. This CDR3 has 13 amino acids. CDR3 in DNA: TGTGCCAGCAGCTTGGGGGGTCCAGATACGCAGTATTTT. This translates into CASSLGGPDTQYF.

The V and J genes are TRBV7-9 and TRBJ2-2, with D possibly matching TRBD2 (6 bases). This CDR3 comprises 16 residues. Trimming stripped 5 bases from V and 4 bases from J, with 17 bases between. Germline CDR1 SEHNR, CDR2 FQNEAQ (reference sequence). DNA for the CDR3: TGTGCCAGCAGCCCCCCCGGGGGACTCTTCACCGGGGAGCTGTTTTTT. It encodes CASSPPGGLFTGELFF. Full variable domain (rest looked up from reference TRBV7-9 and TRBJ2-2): DTGVSQNPRHKITKRGQNVTFRCDPISEHNRLYWYRQTLGQGPEFLTYFQNEAQLEKSRLLSDRFSAERPKGSFSTLEIQRTEQGDSAMYLCASSPPGGLFTGELFFGEGSRLTVL.

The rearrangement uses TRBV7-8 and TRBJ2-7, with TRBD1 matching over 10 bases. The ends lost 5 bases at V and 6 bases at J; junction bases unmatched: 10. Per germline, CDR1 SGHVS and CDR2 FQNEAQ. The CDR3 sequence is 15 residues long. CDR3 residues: CASSGGDRGKSEQYF. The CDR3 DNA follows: TGTGCCAGCAGCGGGGGGGACAGGGGAAAGAGCGAGCAGTACTTC.

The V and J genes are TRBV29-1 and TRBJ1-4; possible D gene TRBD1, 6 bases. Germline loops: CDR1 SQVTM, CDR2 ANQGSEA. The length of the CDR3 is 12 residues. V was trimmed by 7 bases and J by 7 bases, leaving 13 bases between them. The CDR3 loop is CSAEQGVEKLFF. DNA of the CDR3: TGCAGCGCCGAACAGGGTGTTGAAAAACTGTTTTTT.

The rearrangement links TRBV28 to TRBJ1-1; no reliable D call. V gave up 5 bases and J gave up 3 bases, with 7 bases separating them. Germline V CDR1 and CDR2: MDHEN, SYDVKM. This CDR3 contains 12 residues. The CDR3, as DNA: TGTGCCAGCAGTGCCTCCTACACTGAAGCTTTCTTT. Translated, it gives CASSASYTEAFF.

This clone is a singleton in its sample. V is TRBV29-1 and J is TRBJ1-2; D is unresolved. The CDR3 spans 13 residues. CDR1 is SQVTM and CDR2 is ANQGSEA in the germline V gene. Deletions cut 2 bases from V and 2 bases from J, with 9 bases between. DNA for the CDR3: TGCAGCGTTGAATCGGGGTACAACTATGGCTACACCTTC. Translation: CSVESGYNYGYTF.

The CDR3 loop is CSVRTSETYEQYF. CDR3 in DNA: TGCAGCGTTAGGACTAGCGAAACCTACGAGCAGTACTTC. The rearrangement uses TRBV29-1 and TRBJ2-7, with 9 nucleotides matching TRBD2. CDR1 SQVTM and CDR2 ANQGSEA come from the germline V gene. The length of the CDR3 is 13 residues. The V and J ends lost 5 bases and 2 bases, in that order; junction bases with no gene match: 4.

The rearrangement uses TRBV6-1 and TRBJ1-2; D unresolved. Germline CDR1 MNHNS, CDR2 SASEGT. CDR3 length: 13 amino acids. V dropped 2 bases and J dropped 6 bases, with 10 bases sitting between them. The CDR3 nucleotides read TGTGCCAGCAGTGAATGGCTGTCCGATGGCTACACCTTC. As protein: CASSEWLSDGYTF.

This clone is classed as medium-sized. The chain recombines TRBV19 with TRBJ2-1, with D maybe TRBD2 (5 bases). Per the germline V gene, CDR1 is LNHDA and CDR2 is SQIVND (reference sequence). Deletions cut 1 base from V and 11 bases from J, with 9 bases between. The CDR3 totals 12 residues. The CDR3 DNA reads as TGTGCCAGTAGTATAGGAGGGCACCAGCAGTTCTTC. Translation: CASSIGGHQQFF.